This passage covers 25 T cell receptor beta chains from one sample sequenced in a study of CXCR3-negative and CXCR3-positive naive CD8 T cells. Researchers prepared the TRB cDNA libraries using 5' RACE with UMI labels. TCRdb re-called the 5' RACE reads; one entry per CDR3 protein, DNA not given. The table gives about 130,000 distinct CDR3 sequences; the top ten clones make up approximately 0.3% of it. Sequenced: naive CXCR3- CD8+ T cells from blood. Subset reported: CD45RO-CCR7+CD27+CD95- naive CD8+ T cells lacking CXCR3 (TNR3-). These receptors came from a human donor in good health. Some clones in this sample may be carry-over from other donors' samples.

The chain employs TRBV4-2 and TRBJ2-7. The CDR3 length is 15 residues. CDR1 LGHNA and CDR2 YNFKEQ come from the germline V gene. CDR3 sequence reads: CASSQEWGRAYEQYF.

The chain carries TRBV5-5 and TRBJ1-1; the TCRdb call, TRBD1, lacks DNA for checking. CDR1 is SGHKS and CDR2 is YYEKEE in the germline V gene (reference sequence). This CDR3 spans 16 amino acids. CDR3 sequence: CASSLAGTGGNTEAFF.

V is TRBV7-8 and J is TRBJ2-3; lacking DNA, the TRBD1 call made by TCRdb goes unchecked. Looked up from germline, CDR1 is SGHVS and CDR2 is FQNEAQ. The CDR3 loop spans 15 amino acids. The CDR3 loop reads CASSLGGQGTDTQYF.

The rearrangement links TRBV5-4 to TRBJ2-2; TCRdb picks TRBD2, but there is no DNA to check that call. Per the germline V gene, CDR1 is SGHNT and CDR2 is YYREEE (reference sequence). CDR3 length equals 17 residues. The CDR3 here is CASSFRTSSNLGGELFF.

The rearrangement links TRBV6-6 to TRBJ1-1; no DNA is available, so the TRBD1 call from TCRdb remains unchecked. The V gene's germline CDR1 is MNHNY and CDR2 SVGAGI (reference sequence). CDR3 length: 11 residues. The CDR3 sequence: CASHGGTEAFF.

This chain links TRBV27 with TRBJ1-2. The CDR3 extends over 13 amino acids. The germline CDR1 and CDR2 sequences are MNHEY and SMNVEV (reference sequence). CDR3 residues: CASSLRGGYGYTF.

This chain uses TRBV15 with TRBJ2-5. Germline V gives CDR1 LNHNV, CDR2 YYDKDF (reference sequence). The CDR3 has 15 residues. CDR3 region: CATSRDFSSVETQYF.

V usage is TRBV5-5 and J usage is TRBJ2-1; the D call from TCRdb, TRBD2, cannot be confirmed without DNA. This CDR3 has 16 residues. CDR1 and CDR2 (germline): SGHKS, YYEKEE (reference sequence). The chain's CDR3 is CASSPRGGSSYNEQFF.

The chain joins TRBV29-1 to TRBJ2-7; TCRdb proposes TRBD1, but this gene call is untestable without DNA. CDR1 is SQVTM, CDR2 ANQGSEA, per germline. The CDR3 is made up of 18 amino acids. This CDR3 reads CSVEDQEGGQGRLYEQYF.

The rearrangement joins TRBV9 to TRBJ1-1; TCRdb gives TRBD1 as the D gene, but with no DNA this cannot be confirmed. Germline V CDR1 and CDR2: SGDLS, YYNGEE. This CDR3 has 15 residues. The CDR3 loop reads CASSVGAREITEAFF.

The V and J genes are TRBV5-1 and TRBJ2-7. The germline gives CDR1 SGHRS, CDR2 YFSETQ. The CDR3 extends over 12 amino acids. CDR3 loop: CASSLPSYEQYF.

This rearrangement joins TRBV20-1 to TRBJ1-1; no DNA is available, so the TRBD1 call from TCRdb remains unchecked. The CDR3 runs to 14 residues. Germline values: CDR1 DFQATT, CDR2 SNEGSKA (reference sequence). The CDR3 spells CSARKTGDPTEAFF.

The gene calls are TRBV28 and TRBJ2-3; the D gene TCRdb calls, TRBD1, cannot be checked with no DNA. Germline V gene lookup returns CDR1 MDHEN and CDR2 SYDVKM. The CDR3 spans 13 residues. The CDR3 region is CASKPPGTHTQYF.

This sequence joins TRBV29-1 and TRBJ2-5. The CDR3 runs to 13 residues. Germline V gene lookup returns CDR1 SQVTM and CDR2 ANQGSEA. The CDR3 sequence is CSVWWQPQETQYF. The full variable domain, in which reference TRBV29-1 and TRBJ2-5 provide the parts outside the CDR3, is SAVISQKPSRDICQRGTSLTIQCQVDSQVTMMFWYRQQPGQSLTLIATANQGSEATYESGFVIDKFPISRPNLTFSTLTVSNMSPEDSSIYLCSVWWQPQETQYFGPGTRLLVL.

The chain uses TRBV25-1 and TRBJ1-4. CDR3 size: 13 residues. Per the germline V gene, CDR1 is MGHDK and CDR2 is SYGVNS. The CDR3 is CASSSATNEKLFF.

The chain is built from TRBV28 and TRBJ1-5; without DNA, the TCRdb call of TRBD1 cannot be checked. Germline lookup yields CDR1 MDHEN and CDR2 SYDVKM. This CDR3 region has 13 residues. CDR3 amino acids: CASWERGSQPQHF.

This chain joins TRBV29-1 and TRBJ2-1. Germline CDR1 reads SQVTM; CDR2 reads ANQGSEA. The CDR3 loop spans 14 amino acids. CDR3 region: CSVSSRSSYNEQFF.

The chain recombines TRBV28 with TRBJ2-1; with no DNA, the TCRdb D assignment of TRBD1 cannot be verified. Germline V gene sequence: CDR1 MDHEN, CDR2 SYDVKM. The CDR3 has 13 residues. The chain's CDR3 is CASSPRDKVEQFF.

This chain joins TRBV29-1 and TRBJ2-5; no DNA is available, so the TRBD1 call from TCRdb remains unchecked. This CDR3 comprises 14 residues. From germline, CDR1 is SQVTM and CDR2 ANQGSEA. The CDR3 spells CSVQDRGWRETQYF.

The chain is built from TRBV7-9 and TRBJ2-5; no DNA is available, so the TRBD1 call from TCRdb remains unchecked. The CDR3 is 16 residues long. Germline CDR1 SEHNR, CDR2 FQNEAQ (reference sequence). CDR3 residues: CASSAQGQGLQETQYF.

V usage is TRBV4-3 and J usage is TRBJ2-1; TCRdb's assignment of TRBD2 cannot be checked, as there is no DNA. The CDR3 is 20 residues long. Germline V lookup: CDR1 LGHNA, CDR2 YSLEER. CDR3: CASSQDFYGTGTNSYNEQFF.

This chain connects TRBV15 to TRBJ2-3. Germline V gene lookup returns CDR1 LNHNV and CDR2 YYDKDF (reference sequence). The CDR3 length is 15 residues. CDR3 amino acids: CATSRAGVSTDTQYF.

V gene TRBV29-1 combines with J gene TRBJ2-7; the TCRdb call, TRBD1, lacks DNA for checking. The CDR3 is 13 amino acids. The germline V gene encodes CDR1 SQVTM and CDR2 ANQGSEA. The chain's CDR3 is CSVEYGAGSEQYF.

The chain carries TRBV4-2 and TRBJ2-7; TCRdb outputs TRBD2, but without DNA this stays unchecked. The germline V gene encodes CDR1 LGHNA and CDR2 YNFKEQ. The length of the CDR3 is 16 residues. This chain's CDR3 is CASSPRTSGDSYEQYF.

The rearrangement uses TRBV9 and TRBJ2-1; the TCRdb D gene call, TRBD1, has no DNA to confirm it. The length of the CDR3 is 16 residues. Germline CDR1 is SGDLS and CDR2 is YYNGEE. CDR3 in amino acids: CASSVSRLQGDNEQFF.